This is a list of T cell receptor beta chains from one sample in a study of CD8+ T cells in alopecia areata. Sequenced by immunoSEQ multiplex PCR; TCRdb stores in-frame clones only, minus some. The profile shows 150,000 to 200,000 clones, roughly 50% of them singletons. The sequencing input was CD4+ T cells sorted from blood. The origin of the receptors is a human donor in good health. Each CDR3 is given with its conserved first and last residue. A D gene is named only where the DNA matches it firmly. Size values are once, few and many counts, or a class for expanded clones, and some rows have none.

CDR3 DNA: TGTGCCAGCACCAGCACCAATGAGCAGTTCTTC; CDR3 protein: CASTSTNEQFF; V gene: TRBV7-9; D gene: NA; clone size: NA; J gene: TRBJ2-1
CDR3 DNA: TGTGCCAGCTCACCAAGCCCCTCAGATACGCAGTATTTT; CDR3 protein: CASSPSPSDTQYF; V gene: TRBV18; D gene: NA; clone size: NA; J gene: TRBJ2-3
CDR3 DNA: TGTGCCTGGAGTGGCACGGCACCTAGCGAAGCTTTCTTT; CDR3 protein: CAWSGTAPSEAFF; V gene: TRBV30; D gene: NA; clone size: NA; J gene: TRBJ1-1
CDR3 DNA: TGTGCCAGCTCACACGACGATACCGGGGAGCTGTTTTTT; CDR3 protein: CASSHDDTGELFF; V gene: TRBV18; D gene: NA; clone size: NA; J gene: TRBJ2-2
CDR3 DNA: TGCAGCGCTACAGATTACTATGGCTACACCTTC; CDR3 protein: CSATDYYGYTF; V gene: TRBV29-1; D gene: NA; clone size: few; J gene: TRBJ1-2
CDR3 DNA: TGCAGCGTTGCAGGGGTTTTGGGCTACACCTTC; CDR3 protein: CSVAGVLGYTF; V gene: TRBV29-1; D gene: NA; clone size: few; J gene: TRBJ1-2
CDR3 DNA: TGCAGCGTTGAAGAGACTGAAGCTTTCTTT; CDR3 protein: CSVEETEAFF; V gene: TRBV29-1; D gene: NA; clone size: few; J gene: TRBJ1-1
CDR3 DNA: TGCGCCAGCAGCCAAGATACAGGTTCGCCGCAGTTCTTC; CDR3 protein: CASSQDTGSPQFF; V gene: TRBV4-1; D gene: NA; clone size: NA; J gene: TRBJ2-1
CDR3 DNA: TGTGCCAGCCGCCGCCCCGGGATTGGAGAAAAACTGTTTTTT; CDR3 protein: CASRRPGIGEKLFF; V gene: TRBV27; D gene: NA; clone size: NA; J gene: TRBJ1-4
CDR3 DNA: TGCGCCAGCAGCCAAGGGGACAGGGATGGTCAGCCCCAGCATTTT; CDR3 protein: CASSQGDRDGQPQHF; V gene: TRBV4-1; D gene: TRBD1; clone size: few; J gene: TRBJ1-5
CDR3 DNA: TGTGCCAGCAGTGAATTTGGGGGGGAGACCTACGAGCAGTACTTC; CDR3 protein: CASSEFGGETYEQYF; V gene: TRBV25-1; D gene: TRBD2; clone size: NA; J gene: TRBJ2-7
CDR3 DNA: TGTGCCAGCCCGGACGGCCGAACCGGGGAGCTGTTTTTT; CDR3 protein: CASPDGRTGELFF; V gene: TRBV7-9; D gene: NA; clone size: few; J gene: TRBJ2-2
CDR3 DNA: TGTGCCAGCAGCTACAGACTGATTCCGAATGAAAAACTGTTTTTT; CDR3 protein: CASSYRLIPNEKLFF; V gene: TRBV13; D gene: NA; clone size: NA; J gene: TRBJ1-4
CDR3 DNA: TGTGCCATCGGACAGGGTACCGCTGAAGCTTTCTTT; CDR3 protein: CAIGQGTAEAFF; V gene: TRBV10-3; D gene: TRBD1; clone size: few; J gene: TRBJ1-1
CDR3 DNA: TGTGCCAGCAGCGTAGAAGCGGGTGACTATGGCTACACCTTC; CDR3 protein: CASSVEAGDYGYTF; V gene: TRBV9; D gene: NA; clone size: few; J gene: TRBJ1-2
CDR3 DNA: TGTGCCAGCAGTTTTGGGACAGGCTTAGCCTATGGCTACACCTTC; CDR3 protein: CASSFGTGLAYGYTF; V gene: TRBV27; D gene: TRBD1; clone size: NA; J gene: TRBJ1-2
CDR3 DNA: TGTGCCAGCAGTCACGAGGGGCATGGAGAGACCCAGTACTTC; CDR3 protein: CASSHEGHGETQYF; V gene: TRBV25-1; D gene: NA; clone size: NA; J gene: TRBJ2-5
CDR3 DNA: TGTGCCAGCAGTCACGGGACAGTTTATCAGCCCCAGCATTTT; CDR3 protein: CASSHGTVYQPQHF; V gene: TRBV6-6; D gene: TRBD1; clone size: NA; J gene: TRBJ1-5
CDR3 DNA: TGTGCCAGCAGCGTAGGGGCTAGCCAGAGAATCTCCTACAATGAGCAGTTCTTC; CDR3 protein: CASSVGASQRISYNEQFF; V gene: TRBV9; D gene: NA; clone size: NA; J gene: TRBJ2-1
CDR3 DNA: TGCGCCAGCAGCCAAGGGGGCAGCAACTATGGCTACACCTTC; CDR3 protein: CASSQGGSNYGYTF; V gene: TRBV4-1; D gene: NA; clone size: NA; J gene: TRBJ1-2
CDR3 DNA: TGTGCCAGCACCGGGGGGAGCTATGAGCAGTTCTTC; CDR3 protein: CASTGGSYEQFF; V gene: TRBV28; D gene: TRBD2; clone size: few; J gene: TRBJ2-1
CDR3 DNA: TGTGCCTGGAGTGTGCTCGCGACAGCGAGCTCCTACGAGCAGTACTTC; CDR3 protein: CAWSVLATASSYEQYF; V gene: TRBV30; D gene: NA; clone size: NA; J gene: TRBJ2-7
CDR3 DNA: TGTGCCAGCAGCGTGGGCGGGGTTTTAAGCGAAAAACTGTTTTTT; CDR3 protein: CASSVGGVLSEKLFF; V gene: TRBV5-6; D gene: NA; clone size: NA; J gene: TRBJ1-4
CDR3 DNA: TGTGCCAGCAAGGGATATGGGGCCAACGTCCTGACTTTC; CDR3 protein: CASKGYGANVLTF; V gene: TRBV11-2; D gene: NA; clone size: NA; J gene: TRBJ2-6
CDR3 DNA: TGCAGCGCTCAAGGTACAGGCCAGCAGTTCTTC; CDR3 protein: CSAQGTGQQFF; V gene: TRBV29-1; D gene: NA; clone size: NA; J gene: TRBJ2-1
CDR3 DNA: TGTGCCAGCAGCTTACTGGGGATCAGCAATCAGCCCCAGCATTTT; CDR3 protein: CASSLLGISNQPQHF; V gene: TRBV7-2; D gene: NA; clone size: few; J gene: TRBJ1-5
CDR3 DNA: TGTGCCAGCAGCCAAGGACGTTATAATTCACCCCTCCACTTT; CDR3 protein: CASSQGRYNSPLHF; V gene: TRBV14; D gene: NA; clone size: few; J gene: TRBJ1-6
CDR3 DNA: TGCGCCAGCAGCCAACCGACAGGGAGGTACGAGCAGTACTTC; CDR3 protein: CASSQPTGRYEQYF; V gene: TRBV4-1; D gene: NA; clone size: NA; J gene: TRBJ2-7
CDR3 DNA: TGTGCCAGCAGTGAAATTGACGGCCATAACTCCTACGAGCAGTACTTC; CDR3 protein: CASSEIDGHNSYEQYF; V gene: TRBV25-1; D gene: NA; clone size: few; J gene: TRBJ2-7
CDR3 DNA: TGCGCCAGCAGCTTAGACCGGGAGCAGTTCTTC; CDR3 protein: CASSLDREQFF; V gene: TRBV5-1; D gene: NA; clone size: NA; J gene: TRBJ2-1
CDR3 DNA: TGTGCCAGCTCACCGGCGAAGGGTCAGGAGAACACTGAAGCTTTCTTT; CDR3 protein: CASSPAKGQENTEAFF; V gene: TRBV18; D gene: NA; clone size: few; J gene: TRBJ1-1
CDR3 DNA: TGTGCCAGCAGCCCGGGACAGGGGGCGCGGGGCTACACCTTC; CDR3 protein: CASSPGQGARGYTF; V gene: TRBV7-2; D gene: TRBD1; clone size: few; J gene: TRBJ1-2
CDR3 DNA: TGTGCCTGGAGTGTGGCAGGGCCCTACGAGCAGTACTTC; CDR3 protein: CAWSVAGPYEQYF; V gene: TRBV30; D gene: NA; clone size: NA; J gene: TRBJ2-7
CDR3 DNA: TGTGCCAGCGGGGCTGACAGGAACACTGAAGCTTTCTTT; CDR3 protein: CASGADRNTEAFF; V gene: TRBV6-6; D gene: NA; clone size: once; J gene: TRBJ1-1
CDR3 DNA: TGCGCCAGCAGCCCTGTTAATACAGGTTTGGAAAAGACCCAGTACTTC; CDR3 protein: CASSPVNTGLEKTQYF; V gene: TRBV5-1; D gene: NA; clone size: NA; J gene: TRBJ2-5
CDR3 DNA: TGTGCCAGCAGCCAAGACCTACGCCAAGAGACCCAGTACTTC; CDR3 protein: CASSQDLRQETQYF; V gene: TRBV14; D gene: NA; clone size: once; J gene: TRBJ2-5
CDR3 DNA: TGCAGCGTTGGATACAATGAGCAGTTCTTC; CDR3 protein: CSVGYNEQFF; V gene: TRBV29-1; D gene: NA; clone size: NA; J gene: TRBJ2-1
CDR3 DNA: TGTGCCAGCAGTTTAATGGCAGCCTCAAGCTCCTACGAGCAGTACTTC; CDR3 protein: CASSLMAASSSYEQYF; V gene: TRBV27; D gene: NA; clone size: NA; J gene: TRBJ2-7
CDR3 DNA: TGTGCCTGGAACGTTGGTGGAAACACCATATATTTT; CDR3 protein: CAWNVGGNTIYF; V gene: TRBV30; D gene: NA; clone size: few; J gene: TRBJ1-3
CDR3 DNA: TGTGCCAGCAGTACGACTAGCGGGAGTCGTGAGCAGTACTTC; CDR3 protein: CASSTTSGSREQYF; V gene: TRBV27; D gene: TRBD2; clone size: once; J gene: TRBJ2-7